A selection of T cell receptor beta chains follows, all from one sample in a study of beta chain features in type 1 diabetes. Produced via immunoSEQ multiplex PCR; TCRdb's table is partial and in-frame only. The sample has more than 250,000 clones; 15% are singletons. Sequencing used naive CD4+ T cells from blood. Every receptor here comes from a man aged 18-30 years with type 1 diabetes. CDR3s include the opening cysteine and the closing phenylalanine or tryptophan.

len	v_gene	j_gene	CDR3aa
17	TRBV5-1	TRBJ2-7	CASSSVITGGSGYEQYF
11	TRBV19	TRBJ2-5	CASSAAETQYF
16	TRBV7-2	TRBJ2-2	CASSVFGTANTGELFF
13	TRBV7-8	TRBJ2-3	CASSYRTGDTQYF
16	TRBV30	TRBJ2-7	CAWSPHPGGLTYEQYF
15	TRBV6-1	TRBJ2-7	CASSATGGIVYEQYF
10	TRBV7-9	TRBJ2-5	CFQGGETQYF
15	TRBV30	TRBJ2-5	CASSLGGSRKETQYF
14	TRBV29-1	TRBJ1-2	CSVAGVLANYGYTF
13	TRBV29-1	TRBJ2-5	CSVAGGLQETQYF
13	TRBV7-2	TRBJ2-5	CASSLGARETQYF
15	TRBV7-9	TRBJ1-3	CASTQGQISGNTIYF
19	TRBV19	TRBJ2-6	CASSIVRTALFSGANVLTF
14	TRBV15	TRBJ2-7	CATSAGGTEYEQYF
12	TRBV6-5	TRBJ2-7	CASSYRRDEQYF
15	TRBV18	TRBJ1-5	CASSYRAGSNQPQHF
12	TRBV7-9	TRBJ1-2	CASSSSQYGYTF
12	TRBV19	TRBJ2-1	CASSSGYNEQFF
16	TRBV5-1	TRBJ2-3	CASRIDTRGWPDTQYF
14	TRBV2	TRBJ2-1	CASTGTSSYNEQFF